This T cell receptor beta chain was retrieved from a study of blood T cell repertoires in COVID-19. At the level of the study: T cells, B-cell-depleted T cells, or PBMCs supplied cDNA or gDNA.

In the source study's methods: Amplified reference gene primers provided the basis for estimating nucleated cell counts. Using immunoSEQ multiplex PCR, the repertoire was profiled, and TCRdb retains in-frame clones only, with some absent. That table furnishes V, J and clone size, whereas the DNA furnished D and trimming. The repertoire holds 180,000 or so clones, roughly 84% seen once, with 1% to 1.5% in the top ten. The participants were between about 18 and 90 years old and came from about two dozen US areas. Participant-reported clinical history was the basis for cohort assignment. The CDR3 contains 17 residues. Trimming left V 1 base short and J 2 bases short, with 19 bases between. Germline CDR1 reads GTSNPN; CDR2 reads SVGIG (reference sequence).

Sequencing was performed on PBMCs or T cells enriched from blood (not recorded which). The rearrangement uses TRBV30 and TRBJ2-3, with a possible D match to TRBD1 (5 bases). The source of this sequence is a human donor with acute COVID-19. The donor label of this sample is uncertain. The CDR3 DNA follows: TGTGCCTGGAGTGATAAGCTCAGGGCAGAGCTCACAGATACGCAGTATTTT. Translating gives CAWSDKLRAELTDTQYF.